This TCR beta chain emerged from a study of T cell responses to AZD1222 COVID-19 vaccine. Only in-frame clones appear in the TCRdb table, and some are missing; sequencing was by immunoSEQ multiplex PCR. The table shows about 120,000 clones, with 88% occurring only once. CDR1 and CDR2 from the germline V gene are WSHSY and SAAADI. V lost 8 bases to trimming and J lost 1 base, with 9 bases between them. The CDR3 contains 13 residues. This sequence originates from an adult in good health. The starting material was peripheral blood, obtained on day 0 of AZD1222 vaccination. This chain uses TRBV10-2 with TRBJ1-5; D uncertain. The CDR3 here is CASGITSNQPQHF. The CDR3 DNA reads TGCGCCAGCGGGATAACAAGCAATCAGCCCCAGCATTTT.